The clone carrying this T cell receptor (beta chain) was counted only a few times. Its antigen is as yet unknown. MiXCR was run by TCRdb on the 5' RACE reads, yielding one entry per CDR3 protein. The sample yields about 100,000 distinct CDR3 sequences, around 14% seen once. This sample stems from a study of early T cells in non-severe SARS-CoV-2 infection. The length of the CDR3 is 15 residues. V shed 6 bases and J 2 bases; nucleotides not matched to a gene: 7. The germline CDR1 and CDR2 sequences are MNHEY and SVGEGT. Study results and limitations: Matches to VDJdb favored anti-spike CD8 responses and missed private and CD4 specificities.

This sequence originates from an adult who was a healthcare worker with PCR-confirmed SARS-CoV-2 infection or an uninfected control (not recorded which). The V gene is TRBV6-2 or TRBV6-3, the J gene TRBJ2-5; TRBD2 matches at 9 bases. Sequencing was carried out using whole blood. This CDR3 is CASSLQAGGQETQYF. The CDR3 DNA follows: TGTGCCAGCAGCCTTCAGGCGGGGGGGCAAGAGACCCAGTACTTC.